The clone carrying this T cell receptor (beta chain) was counted only a few times. Its target is unknown. An end of the junction does not agree with germline; a read error may underlie this. This specimen belongs to a study of response to subunit inactivated influenza vaccine. Germline V gives CDR1 LGHDT, CDR2 YNNKEL (reference sequence). This CDR3 has 16 amino acids. TCRdb reprocessed the RT-PCR reads via MiXCR and lists one record per CDR3 protein. The sample holds under 550,000 distinct CDR3 sequences, 7.6% seen once. Overall study results and limits: The authors offered the suggestion that each seasonal influenza vaccination recruits few new T cells.

This sequence originates from a man aged 45-69 years who received an inactivated influenza vaccine. V usage is TRBV3-1 and J usage is TRBJ2-1; either TRBD1 or TRBD2 may fit D (5 bases each). The input for sequencing was PBMCs from blood, taken less than 30 months after vaccination. DNA of the CDR3: TGTGCCAGCAGACAAGGGGCGGGCGTGACCTACAATGAGCAGTTCTTC. It yields the protein CASRQGAGVTYNEQFF.